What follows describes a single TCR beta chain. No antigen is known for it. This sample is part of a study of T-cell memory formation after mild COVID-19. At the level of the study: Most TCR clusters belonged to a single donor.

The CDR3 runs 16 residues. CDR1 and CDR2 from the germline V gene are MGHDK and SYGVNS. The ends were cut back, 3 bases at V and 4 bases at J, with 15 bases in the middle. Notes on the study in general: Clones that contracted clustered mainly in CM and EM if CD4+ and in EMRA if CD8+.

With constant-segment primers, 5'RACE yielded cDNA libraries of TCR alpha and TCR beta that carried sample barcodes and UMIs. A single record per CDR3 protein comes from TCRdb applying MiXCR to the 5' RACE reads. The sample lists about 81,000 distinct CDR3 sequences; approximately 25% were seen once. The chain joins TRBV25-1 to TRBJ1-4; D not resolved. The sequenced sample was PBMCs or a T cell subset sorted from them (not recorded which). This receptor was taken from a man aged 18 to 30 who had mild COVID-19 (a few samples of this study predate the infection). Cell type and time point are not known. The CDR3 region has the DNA TGTGCCAGCAGTGACCAATGGGCGCCGATTAATGAAAAACTGTTTTTT. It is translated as CASSDQWAPINEKLFF.